The rows below give T cell receptor beta chains drawn from one sample of a study of PD-L1 blockade in urothelial cancer. Clones were sequenced by immunoSEQ multiplex PCR, and TCRdb holds only the in-frame ones, with some missing. This table holds about 47,000 clones, 82% found once. The sample consisted of PBMCs, taken around atezolizumab (anti-PD-L1) treatment. Receptors originate from a man aged 45-65 years with urothelial cancer. CDR3s include the opening cysteine and the closing phenylalanine or tryptophan. The order of the fields is clone size, CDR3 length, V gene, J gene, D gene, CDR3 DNA, CDR3 protein. D genes are given only for firm matches. Only part of the rows carry a size: once, few, many, or a class if the clone is expanded.

size: NA
length: 15
V: TRBV11-2
J: TRBJ2-5
D: NA
DNA: TGTGCCAGCAGCTTAGGACCTACAGGGCTAGAGACCCAGTACTTC
CDR3: CASSLGPTGLETQYF

size: NA
length: 15
V: TRBV25-1
J: TRBJ2-5
D: NA
DNA: TGTGCCAGCAGTGATTTGACAGCGTACCAAGAGACCCAGTACTTC
CDR3: CASSDLTAYQETQYF

size: once
length: 17
V: TRBV2
J: TRBJ2-3
D: NA
DNA: TGTGCCAGCAGCCGACACACAGGGATGGGATACACAGATACGCAGTATTTT
CDR3: CASSRHTGMGYTDTQYF

size: NA
length: 14
V: TRBV7-9
J: TRBJ1-2
D: NA
DNA: TGTGCCAGCAGCTTAACTACAGGCGTCTATGGCTACACCTTC
CDR3: CASSLTTGVYGYTF

size: NA
length: 15
V: TRBV5-5
J: TRBJ2-5
D: NA
DNA: TGTGCCAGCAGCCCTCTACCGGGAGTGATGGAGACCCAGTACTTC
CDR3: CASSPLPGVMETQYF

size: NA
length: 15
V: TRBV5-6
J: TRBJ2-7
D: TRBD1
DNA: TGTGCCAGCAGCCGTCTCGGGACAGGGGGCAACGAGCAGTACTTC
CDR3: CASSRLGTGGNEQYF

size: NA
length: 14
V: TRBV19
J: TRBJ1-2
D: NA
DNA: TGTGCCAGTAGTATAGTTTCGGACTTCTATGGCTACACCTTC
CDR3: CASSIVSDFYGYTF

size: NA
length: 17
V: TRBV7-9
J: TRBJ2-3
D: TRBD2
DNA: TGTGCCAGCAGCGATCCGACTAGCGTAATTCTCACAGATACGCAGTATTTT
CDR3: CASSDPTSVILTDTQYF

size: NA
length: 12
V: TRBV10-3
J: TRBJ2-3
D: NA
DNA: TGTGCCACGGGGGAGGGGGAAGATACGCAGTATTTT
CDR3: CATGEGEDTQYF

size: NA
length: 14
V: TRBV5-4
J: TRBJ1-4
D: NA
DNA: TGTGCCAGCAGCTTCGGCAGGGTGGGAGAAAAACTGTTTTTT
CDR3: CASSFGRVGEKLFF

size: NA
length: 14
V: TRBV13
J: TRBJ2-1
D: NA
DNA: TGTGCCAGCAGCTTAGGCGGGAGCCACAATGAGCAGTTCTTC
CDR3: CASSLGGSHNEQFF

size: NA
length: 13
V: TRBV9
J: TRBJ2-2
D: NA
DNA: TGTGCCAGCAGCGTGGGGCTGACCGGGGAGCTGTTTTTT
CDR3: CASSVGLTGELFF

size: NA
length: 14
V: TRBV6-1
J: TRBJ1-1
D: NA
DNA: TGTGCCAGCAGCCGACAGGATCGGTCGACTGAAGCTTTCTTT
CDR3: CASSRQDRSTEAFF

size: NA
length: 14
V: TRBV7-9
J: TRBJ2-5
D: TRBD1
DNA: TGTGCCAGCAGCGTCACAGGGGGCAGGGAGACCCAGTACTTC
CDR3: CASSVTGGRETQYF

size: NA
length: 16
V: TRBV4-2
J: TRBJ2-3
D: TRBD2
DNA: TGTGCCAGCAGCCGCACTAGCGGGAGGGCCGGGGATACGCAGTATTTT
CDR3: CASSRTSGRAGDTQYF

size: NA
length: 13
V: TRBV19
J: TRBJ1-5
D: NA
DNA: TGTGCCAGTAGTATTGGGAGGGAACATCCCCAGCATTTT
CDR3: CASSIGREHPQHF

size: NA
length: 12
V: TRBV7-9
J: TRBJ1-5
D: NA
DNA: TGTGCCAGCAGCTTAACCGCGGGGGCCCAGCATTTT
CDR3: CASSLTAGAQHF

size: NA
length: 16
V: TRBV7-9
J: TRBJ1-6
D: NA
DNA: TGTGCCAGCAGCCCGACGGGGGGGACGGCCAATTCACCCCTCCACTTT
CDR3: CASSPTGGTANSPLHF

size: NA
length: 13
V: TRBV11-3
J: TRBJ1-3
D: TRBD1
DNA: TGTGCCAGCAGCACAGGGGTCGGAAACACCATATATTTT
CDR3: CASSTGVGNTIYF

size: NA
length: 17
V: TRBV28
J: TRBJ2-5
D: TRBD2
DNA: TGTGCCAGCAGTTTATGGGGGTCTAGCGGGACCCAAGAGACCCAGTACTTC
CDR3: CASSLWGSSGTQETQYF

size: NA
length: 20
V: TRBV6-1
J: TRBJ1-2
D: TRBD1
DNA: TGTGCCAGCAGTGAAGCTTGGCTGGACAGGCGCCTTACCTCTAACTATGGCTACACCTTC
CDR3: CASSEAWLDRRLTSNYGYTF

size: NA
length: 14
V: TRBV7-3
J: TRBJ2-1
D: NA
DNA: TGTGCCAGCAGCTTAGAACTAGTGAATGATGAGCAGTTCTTC
CDR3: CASSLELVNDEQFF

size: NA
length: 13
V: TRBV18
J: TRBJ1-5
D: NA
DNA: TGTGCCAGCTCACCAGGGCAGGAAGGGCCCCAGCATTTT
CDR3: CASSPGQEGPQHF

size: few
length: 17
V: TRBV25-1
J: TRBJ2-7
D: TRBD1
DNA: TGTGCCAGCAGTGGTTTGGTCGTTAGGGGGCAATCTAACGAGCAGTACTTC
CDR3: CASSGLVVRGQSNEQYF

size: NA
length: 13
V: TRBV7-3
J: TRBJ2-1
D: NA
DNA: TGTGCCAGCAGCTTACAAGCGCACAATGAGCAGTTCTTC
CDR3: CASSLQAHNEQFF

size: NA
length: 14
V: TRBV5-1
J: TRBJ2-3
D: TRBD2
DNA: TGCGCCAGCAGCTTGGTTGCGGGGGGGGATACGCAGTATTTT
CDR3: CASSLVAGGDTQYF

size: NA
length: 13
V: TRBV11-2
J: TRBJ1-2
D: NA
DNA: TGTGCCAGCAGCTTAGTCCCTCGGGATGGCTACACCTTC
CDR3: CASSLVPRDGYTF

size: NA
length: 15
V: TRBV4-1
J: TRBJ1-2
D: TRBD1
DNA: TGCGCCAGCAGCCAACAGGACAGGGCCCACTATGGCTACACCTTC
CDR3: CASSQQDRAHYGYTF

size: few
length: 13
V: TRBV7-9
J: TRBJ1-5
D: NA
DNA: TGTGCCAGCAGCTTATTACCGGATCAGCCCCAGCATTTT
CDR3: CASSLLPDQPQHF

size: NA
length: 13
V: TRBV2
J: TRBJ1-3
D: NA
DNA: TGTGCCAGCACACAGGGCACTGGAAACACCATATATTTT
CDR3: CASTQGTGNTIYF

size: NA
length: 21
V: TRBV27
J: TRBJ2-3
D: TRBD2
DNA: TGTGCCAGCACCCGGTACGGGACTAGCGGAGGGGGCACAAGGTTAACAGATACGCAGTATTTT
CDR3: CASTRYGTSGGGTRLTDTQYF

size: NA
length: 16
V: TRBV5-1
J: TRBJ1-1
D: TRBD1
DNA: TGCGCCAGCAGCCAGCGGCTACAGGGGACGAACACTGAAGCTTTCTTT
CDR3: CASSQRLQGTNTEAFF